What follows are 10 T cell receptor beta chains derived from one specimen sequenced in a study of T cells in Graves' hyperthyroidism and ophthalmopathy. Template material for amplifying TCR beta CDR3 regions consisted of RNA transcripts. RT-PCR in the first round (using the HTBI primer set) targeted the TCR CDR3. TCRdb re-analysed the multiplex PCR reads in MiXCR, keeping a single row per CDR3 protein. The sample contains a few hundred thousand distinct CDR3 sequences, 13% to 15% of which appear only once. The sequenced sample was blood. Receptors originate from a woman aged 40 to 50 with Graves' hyperthyroidism that later progressed to Graves' ophthalmopathy.

There are a few counts of this clonotype. The junction departs from germline at one end; a sequencing error may be responsible. This chain links TRBV3-1 with TRBJ2-2; D not resolved. Germline CDR1 and CDR2: LGHDT and YNNKEL (reference sequence). The CDR3 is 16 residues long. In nucleotides, the CDR3 is TGTGCCAGCAGGCAAGCCCCAGCGTCGGGCACCGGGGAGCTGTTTTTT. It encodes CASRQAPASGTGELFF.

The CDR3, as DNA: TGTGCCAGCAGTTTACATCTAGCGGGACAGACCTACGAGCAGTACTTC. Translating it yields CASSLHLAGQTYEQYF. V usage is TRBV28 and J usage is TRBJ2-7; 9 nucleotides line up with TRBD2. Germline V gives CDR1 MDHEN, CDR2 SYDVKM. This CDR3 has 16 residues. The V gene end was trimmed by 2 bases and the J gene end by 2 bases; junction bases not matched to a gene: 7.

This clonotype was detected ten times or more. This rearrangement joins TRBV12-3 or TRBV12-4 to TRBJ2-7, with TRBD1 matching over 7 bases. V lost 3 bases to trimming and J lost 3 bases; unmatched junction nucleotides: 5. The CDR3 runs to 14 residues. The CDR3 coding sequence is TGTGCCAGCAGTTTTACTACAGGGGACTACGAGCAGTACTTC. This gives the protein CASSFTTGDYEQYF.

This clonotype was seen ten or more times. The chain is built from TRBV6-6 and TRBJ2-3, with 7 bases that match TRBD1. The CDR3 has 18 residues. In germline, CDR1 is MNHNY, CDR2 SVGAGI (reference sequence). After removal of 0 bases from V and 1 base from J, the junction contained 10 bases not matched to a gene. CDR3 DNA: TGTGCCAGCAGTTACTCGATGGAAGACAGGGAGCGCACAGATACGCAGTATTTT. Protein: CASSYSMEDRERTDTQYF.

This clonotype was counted ten times or more. The chain employs TRBV19 and TRBJ2-5; D gene ambiguous. V gave up 1 base and J gave up 5 bases, with 8 bases separating them. Germline loops: CDR1 LNHDA, CDR2 SQIVND (reference sequence). This CDR3 comprises 13 residues. CDR3 sequence: CASSIALLETQYF. CDR3 coding DNA: TGTGCCAGTAGTATAGCGTTGTTGGAGACCCAGTACTTC.

The table lists this clonotype with many counts. The rearrangement links TRBV13 to TRBJ1-3; D might be TRBD1 (5 bases). This CDR3 comprises 14 residues. Germline V gene sequence: CDR1 PRHDT, CDR2 FYEKMQ (reference sequence). Trimming cost V 1 base and J 4 bases, with 8 bases left between them. CDR3 nucleotide sequence: TGTGCCAGCAGCTTAGAGGGGTCCGGAAACACCATATATTTT. Its translation is CASSLEGSGNTIYF. The full variable domain, rest sourced from reference TRBV13 and TRBJ1-3, is AAGVIQSPRHLIKEKRETATLKCYPIPRHDTVYWYQQGPGQDPQFLISFYEKMQSDKGSIPDRFSAQQFSDYHSELNMSSLELGDSALYFCASSLEGSGNTIYFGEGSWLTVV.

This clonotype occurred many times. The chain uses TRBV9 and TRBJ2-3; 7 nucleotides align to TRBD2. The CDR3 runs to 15 residues. The trim removed 4 bases at V and 2 bases at J, leaving 7 bases unmatched. The germline gives CDR1 SGDLS, CDR2 YYNGEE. CDR3 sequence reads: CASSHGRELTDTQYF. The CDR3 DNA is TGTGCCAGCAGCCATGGGCGGGAGCTCACAGATACGCAGTATTTT.

This clonotype was seen at least ten times. The V call is TRBV24-1, the J call TRBJ2-1; D tentatively fits TRBD1 or TRBD2 (5 bases each). Germline V lookup: CDR1 KGHDR, CDR2 SFDVKD. V was shortened by 4 bases and J by 1 base, with 10 bases between the two germline ends. The CDR3 extends over 15 amino acids. Here the CDR3 reads CATSDRDGSYNEQFF. The CDR3 DNA sequence: TGTGCCACCAGTGACCGGGACGGATCCTACAATGAGCAGTTCTTC.

This clonotype has ten or more counts. The chain has TRBV19 and TRBJ2-7; 8 bases line up with TRBD2. Germline V lookup: CDR1 LNHDA, CDR2 SQIVND (reference sequence). V lost 5 bases, J lost 5 bases, and 11 bases stayed unmatched. The CDR3 consists of 15 residues. The CDR3 here is CASSGRGLAFHEQYF. Written as DNA, the CDR3 is TGTGCCAGTAGTGGCCGCGGACTAGCTTTCCACGAGCAGTACTTC.

This clonotype occurred many times. Here the CDR3 reads CASSPGTFGYEQYF. As DNA, the CDR3 is TGCGCCAGCAGCCCCGGGACATTCGGCTACGAGCAGTACTTC. This chain uses TRBV5-1 with TRBJ2-7, with D maybe TRBD1 (6 bases). V lost 4 bases and J 3 bases, leaving 14 bases between the germline ends. CDR3 length equals 14 residues. Germline-derived CDR1 and CDR2 are SGHRS and YFSETQ.